Listed here are 17 T cell receptor beta chains from one sample, sequenced in a study of shared clonotypes between healthy human individuals. Only in-frame clones appear in the TCRdb table, and some are missing; sequencing was by immunoSEQ multiplex PCR. The profile covers roughly 500,000 clones, with about 96% appearing a single time and about 0.068% taken by the ten largest. The material sequenced was naive CD4+ T cells sorted from blood. Indicated subset: CD45RA+ positively selected. The origin of the receptors is a woman in her twenties or thirties in good health.

The J gene is TRBJ1-1, the V gene TRBV19; 7 nucleotides line up with TRBD1. The CDR3 has 14 amino acids. V lost 5 bases, J lost 4 bases, and 7 bases stayed unmatched. Germline V gene lookup returns CDR1 LNHDA and CDR2 SQIVND (reference sequence). CDR3 sequence: CASSVHRGGTEAFF. As DNA, the CDR3 is TGTGCCAGTAGTGTCCACAGGGGTGGCACTGAAGCTTTCTTT.

This clone was recorded once. The chain couples TRBV27 to TRBJ2-7; perhaps TRBD1 as D (5 bases). The V end was cut by 7 bases, the J end by 4 bases, with 14 bases between. The germline gives CDR1 MNHEY, CDR2 SMNVEV (reference sequence). This CDR3 is 13 amino acids long. The CDR3 sequence: CASTPLGRYEQYF. The CDR3 coding sequence is TGTGCCAGCACTCCCCTGGGGCGGTACGAGCAGTACTTC.

The table lists this clone with a count of one. The chain employs TRBV7-8 and TRBJ2-2; D unresolved. This CDR3 spans 14 amino acids. V was pared by 0 bases and J by 4 bases, with 6 bases between. Germline loops: CDR1 SGHVS, CDR2 FQNEAQ. The CDR3 DNA reads as TGTGCCAGCAGCTTAGCGATTGGCACCGGGGAGCTGTTTTTT. Amino acids: CASSLAIGTGELFF.

This chain uses TRBV2 with TRBJ2-1; the D call may be TRBD1 or TRBD2 (5 bases each). Trimming stripped 3 bases from V and 9 bases from J, with 21 bases between. Germline CDR1 is SNHLY and CDR2 is FYNNEI. The CDR3 extends over 16 amino acids. The CDR3 DNA reads TGTGCCAGCAGTGACCCGGGGATTGGCAGGCAGGGTGAGCAGTTCTTC. Encoded protein: CASSDPGIGRQGEQFF.

This clone showed up just once. The chain recombines TRBV27 with TRBJ2-5; no firm D call. Germline assignment: CDR1 MNHEY and CDR2 SMNVEV (reference sequence). The CDR3 totals 14 residues. V was trimmed by 5 bases and J by 2 bases, leaving 12 bases between them. CDR3 sequence: CASSQTRRQETQYF. The CDR3 nucleotides read TGTGCCAGCAGTCAGACCAGAAGACAAGAGACCCAGTACTTC.

In this sample, this clone turned up once. The chain recombines TRBV19 with TRBJ2-1; D is possibly TRBD2 (6 bases). The V end was cut by 1 base, the J end by 9 bases, with 10 bases between. Germline CDR1 is LNHDA and CDR2 is SQIVND (reference sequence). This CDR3 has 13 residues. The CDR3 protein is CASSIVWGVEQFF. The CDR3 DNA is TGTGCCAGTAGTATAGTTTGGGGGGTTGAGCAGTTCTTC.

This chain uses TRBV2 with TRBJ2-4; D perhaps matches TRBD2 (5 bases). Germline CDR1 SNHLY, CDR2 FYNNEI. The V end was cut by 3 bases, the J end by 1 base, with 10 bases between. The CDR3 length is 15 residues. DNA of the CDR3: TGTGCCAGCAGTGACGGGCGGGTCGCCAAAAACATTCAGTACTTC. Protein product: CASSDGRVAKNIQYF.

This rearrangement joins TRBV28 to TRBJ2-3; 9 bases map to TRBD2. The CDR3 totals 18 residues. With 5 bases clipped from V and 3 bases from J, the junction kept 15 bases outside the gene matches. Germline CDR1 reads MDHEN; CDR2 reads SYDVKM. The DNA of the CDR3 is TGTGCCAGCAGTGCTAGCGGGATCCCTTCCCGCCCGACAGATACGCAGTATTTT. This encodes CASSASGIPSRPTDTQYF.

V is TRBV9 and J is TRBJ2-1; possible D gene TRBD1, 6 bases. Trimming removed 6 bases from V and 7 bases from J, with 20 bases in between. CDR3 length equals 15 residues. Per germline, CDR1 SGDLS and CDR2 YYNGEE. The CDR3 reads CASNPSPGVINEQFF. CDR3 nucleotides: TGTGCCAGCAATCCTAGTCCAGGGGTCATTAATGAGCAGTTCTTC.

A single count supports this clone. V and J are TRBV19 and TRBJ2-5; no reliable D call. The CDR3 is 12 residues long. Germline CDR1 reads LNHDA; CDR2 reads SQIVND (reference sequence). Trimming pared 4 bases from V and 2 bases from J, leaving 5 bases between. The CDR3 region is CASSTQQETQYF. The CDR3 DNA sequence: TGTGCCAGTAGTACCCAACAAGAGACCCAGTACTTC.

V gene TRBV28 combines with J gene TRBJ2-7, with 8 bases aligning to TRBD1. Germline values: CDR1 MDHEN, CDR2 SYDVKM. After removal of 5 bases from V and 5 bases from J, the junction contained 17 bases not matched to a gene. There are 17 residues in the CDR3. CDR3 coding DNA: TGTGCCAGCAGTAGCATCGGACAGGGAAAAGCATTACACGAGCAGTACTTC. Amino acid sequence: CASSSIGQGKALHEQYF.

Concerning this clone itself: This CDR3 is also generated by other DNA sequences in the sample. The chain is built from TRBV19 and TRBJ1-1; D is undetermined. V was pared by 6 bases and J by 1 base, with 9 bases between. Germline lookup yields CDR1 LNHDA and CDR2 SQIVND (reference sequence). The CDR3 covers 13 residues. This CDR3 is CASSTTANTEAFF. The CDR3 region has the DNA TGTGCCAGTAGCACCACCGCGAACACTGAAGCTTTCTTT.

J is TRBJ2-7 and V is TRBV28, with a weak D call TRBD2 (6 bases). The CDR3 extends over 14 amino acids. V gave up 6 bases and J gave up 3 bases, with 15 bases separating them. Germline assignment: CDR1 MDHEN and CDR2 SYDVKM. The chain's CDR3 is CASSPPWRDYEQYF. DNA for the CDR3: TGTGCCAGCAGCCCACCGTGGAGGGACTACGAGCAGTACTTC.

This clone was seen once. CDR3: CASSESGRGNTGELFF. CDR3 bases: TGCGCCAGCAGTGAGTCTGGCAGGGGGAACACCGGGGAGCTGTTTTTT. The rearrangement links TRBV10-1 to TRBJ2-2; possibly TRBD1 for D (6 bases). The CDR3 covers 16 residues. Germline-derived CDR1 and CDR2 are WNHNN and SYGVQD (reference sequence). The V end lost 0 bases, the J end lost 1 base, and 9 bases lay between the germline ends.

CDR3 sequence: CASNTPGTEAFF. DNA for the CDR3: TGTGCCAGCAATACCCCGGGAACTGAAGCTTTCTTT. V usage is TRBV28 and J usage is TRBJ1-1; D unclear. The CDR3 length is 12 residues. Germline V gene sequence: CDR1 MDHEN, CDR2 SYDVKM. Between the trimmed V and J ends, which lost 7 bases and 5 bases, there was a span of 11 bases.

The chain combines TRBV4-1 with TRBJ2-2; the D is unclear. Germline loops: CDR1 MGHRA, CDR2 YSYEKL. The CDR3 is 13 residues long. The V end was cut by 0 bases, the J end by 6 bases, with 5 bases between. Written as DNA, the CDR3 is TGCGCCAGCAGCCAAGATTTTCCCGGGGAGCTGTTTTTT. This sequence encodes CASSQDFPGELFF.

The J gene is TRBJ2-1, the V gene TRBV2, with 7 bases matching TRBD2. The CDR3 sequence is 14 residues long. The J segment lost 5 bases and the V segment lost 6 bases, leaving 7 bases of the junction unmatched. Germline loops: CDR1 SNHLY, CDR2 FYNNEI. For the CDR3, the DNA is TGTGCCAGCAGAGCCACTAGCGTAAACAATGAGCAGTTCTTC. The encoded protein is CASRATSVNNEQFF.